These 13 T cell receptor beta chains originate from one sample sequenced in a study of blood T cell repertoires in COVID-19. Data came from immunoSEQ multiplex PCR; TCRdb stores just in-frame clones and leaves some out. The sample yields 290,000 or so clones, around 90% seen once. The material sequenced was PBMCs or T cells enriched from blood (not recorded which). The origin of the receptors is a woman in her 30s who had recovered from COVID-19.

V and J are TRBV28 and TRBJ1-5; D uncertain. This CDR3 contains 12 residues. The V gene's germline CDR1 is MDHEN and CDR2 SYDVKM. V was trimmed by 6 bases and J by 4 bases, leaving 7 bases between them. The CDR3, as DNA: TGTGCCAGCAGGCCGACAAATCAGCCCCAGCATTTT. It codes for CASRPTNQPQHF.

This chain joins TRBV3-1 (or the pseudogene TRBV3-2) and TRBJ2-1; 9 nucleotides align to TRBD1. Trimming cost V 5 bases and J 8 bases; bases outside gene matches: 19. The CDR3 loop spans 18 amino acids. Germline CDR1 and CDR2: LGHDT and YNNKEL (reference sequence). DNA of the CDR3: TGTGCCAGCAGCGAGAAACAACAGACAGGGGGAGGTCGCGATGAGCAGTTCTTC. Its protein product is CASSEKQQTGGGRDEQFF.

The gene calls are TRBV10-2 and TRBJ2-2; maybe TRBD1 (6 bases). The CDR3 runs 13 residues. Germline V lookup: CDR1 WSHSY, CDR2 SAAADI. The ends were cut back, 9 bases at V and 2 bases at J, with 10 bases in the middle. The DNA for the CDR3 is TGCGCCAGTGGGACACCTAACACCGGGGAGCTGTTTTTT. It yields the protein CASGTPNTGELFF.

The chain employs TRBV6-5 and TRBJ1-1; a possible D gene is TRBD1 (5 bases). CDR3 size: 14 residues. Per germline, CDR1 MNHEY and CDR2 SVGAGI. Trimming took 6 bases from V and 4 from J, leaving 15 bases between them. Here the CDR3 DNA reads TGTGCCAGCAGCCCGGGACGGAGGGGCACTGAAGCTTTCTTT. This gives the protein CASSPGRRGTEAFF.

The rearrangement joins TRBV18 to TRBJ2-7; TRBD1 matches 8 bases. CDR1 KGHSH and CDR2 LQKENI come from the germline V gene. Losses at the gene ends were 4 bases for V and 1 base for J; bases not matched to a gene: 9. The CDR3 length is 16 residues. CDR3 sequence reads: CASSRTGGGMSYEQYF. The CDR3 DNA sequence: TGTGCCAGCTCACGAACAGGGGGAGGCATGTCCTACGAGCAGTACTTC.

This clone showed up just once. Here the CDR3 DNA reads TGTGCCAGTAACCGAGGACAGGGAAATGAAAAACTGTTTTTT. Encoded protein: CASNRGQGNEKLFF. The J gene is TRBJ1-4, the V gene TRBV19; 8 positions agree with TRBD1. This CDR3 is built from 14 residues. J was trimmed by 5 bases and V by 7 bases; bases with no gene match: 6. CDR1 is LNHDA and CDR2 is SQIVND in the germline V gene (reference sequence).

This clone was seen a few times. This rearrangement joins TRBV7-2 to TRBJ1-6; a weak D match, TRBD1 (5 bases). Germline CDR1 reads SGHTA; CDR2 reads FQGNSA. The CDR3 extends over 17 amino acids. The ends were cut back, 3 bases at V and 0 bases at J, with 12 bases in the middle. The CDR3 nucleotides read TGTGCCAGCAGCTTGGGGCAGATGAGCTCCTATAATTCACCCCTCCACTTT. It codes for CASSLGQMSSYNSPLHF.

V gene TRBV7-9 combines with J gene TRBJ2-7, with D perhaps TRBD2 (5 bases). Looked up from germline, CDR1 is SEHNR and CDR2 is FQNEAQ (reference sequence). With 5 bases removed from V and 0 bases from J, the gap between germline ends came to 11 bases. This CDR3 contains 14 residues. Here the CDR3 DNA reads TGTGCCAGCAGCCCCTTCGGGAACTCCTACGAGCAGTACTTC. It translates to CASSPFGNSYEQYF.

The chain links TRBV28 to TRBJ2-1; 9 bases match TRBD2. The CDR3 has 13 amino acids. Germline CDR1 MDHEN, CDR2 SYDVKM. V gave up 7 bases and J gave up 7 bases; unmatched junction bases: 5. CDR3 nucleotide sequence: TGTGCCAGCACAGCGGGAGGCCGGAATGAGCAGTTCTTC. Its translation: CASTAGGRNEQFF.

This rearrangement joins TRBV7-2 to TRBJ2-1; 11 nucleotides align to TRBD2. V shed 5 bases and J 5 bases; nucleotides not matched to a gene: 11. The germline CDR1 and CDR2 sequences are SGHTA and FQGNSA. This CDR3 region has 17 residues. The CDR3 bases are TGTGCCAGCAGCCCAAGACTAGCGGGATGGGGGCACAATGAGCAGTTCTTC. Protein: CASSPRLAGWGHNEQFF.

The count of this clone is one. V gene TRBV13 combines with J gene TRBJ1-2; D remains unclear. CDR1 and CDR2 (germline): PRHDT, FYEKMQ (reference sequence). V gave up 7 bases and J gave up 1 base, with 19 bases separating them. This CDR3 comprises 16 residues. The CDR3 region is CASTRTGGRNNYGYTF. The CDR3 nucleotides are TGTGCCAGCACTAGGACGGGAGGGAGAAATAACTATGGCTACACCTTC.

This clone was picked up a small number of times. At the DNA level, this CDR3 is encoded by other sequences in the same sample as well. This chain links TRBV15 with TRBJ2-1, with D unclear. There are 15 residues in the CDR3. Germline values: CDR1 LNHNV, CDR2 YYDKDF (reference sequence). Trimming took 0 bases from V and 0 from J, leaving 6 bases between them. The CDR3 loop is CATSRDSGSYNEQFF. For the CDR3, the DNA is TGTGCCACCAGCAGAGATTCGGGCTCCTACAATGAGCAGTTCTTC.

This clone was counted once. CDR3 protein: CASSQDLWGAYNEQFF. The CDR3 nucleotides are TGCGCCAGCAGCCAAGATCTTTGGGGCGCCTACAATGAGCAGTTCTTC. The genes are TRBV4-3 and TRBJ2-1; possibly TRBD1 for D (5 bases). V was cut by 0 bases and J by 2 bases, with 11 bases left in between. CDR1 and CDR2 from the germline V gene are LGHNA and YSLEER. The length of the CDR3 is 16 residues.